One T cell receptor (beta chain) is described in this entry. Its antigen remains undetermined. No clone much larger than this one lies a single base away; base qualities are absent. Libraries were prepared through the immunoSEQ multiplex PCR assay. Rearranged TCR beta chain sequences were amplified with the hsTCRB Kit following the manufacturer's protocol. An Illumina MiSeq was used to sequence the TCRB libraries. In the original analysis: The proprietary platform of the kit vendor was used for demultiplexing, trimming and gene mapping. TCRdb holds this immuneACCESS table with in-frame rearrangements only. Some clones are missing; in checked studies, unresolved V genes explain under half, and the rest has no known cause. V and J calls and clone size are those listed in that table; D and trimming were worked out from the DNA. Present in this sample are roughly 40,000 clones, approximately 89% of which were seen just once. In total, the top ten clones hold around 2.8% of the sample.

The germline ends are 11 bases apart after V is trimmed by 2 bases and J by 3 bases. The CDR3 goes from the cysteine to the phenylalanine over 15 residues. Only the CDR3 region is kept as DNA, spanning 45 bases read in frame from base 1. CDR1 and CDR2, looked up from the germline V gene, are MNHNS and SASEGT. This sample is part of a study of a mutant IDH1 vaccine in newly diagnosed glioma listed by TCRdb under 2021. The study in broad terms: Patients were given eight vaccinations, in weeks 1, 3, 5, 7, 11, 15, 19 and 23, which matched visits V03 through V10. Peripheral blood was collected at six visits: V03 (baseline), V05, V07, V10, V12 and V13. Before enrollment, most patients had been given radiochemotherapy with temozolomide as standard therapy, while the rest had received either radiotherapy alone or temozolomide alone. Of the approximately 33 treated patients, 62.5% were male and approximately 38% were female, and a mean age of 40.4 years was recorded. For exploratory analyses, about 25 treated patients had longitudinal TCRB deep sequencing done wherever samples were available. Vaccination was initiated 4-6 weeks after radiotherapy alone, or concurrently with temozolomide cycles in the chemotherapy-containing groups. General conclusions and limits of the study: According to the authors, sample limitations meant that analyses of patient blood samples could not be reproduced. PBMC samples for TCRB deep sequencing were selected based on availability. No apparent relationship was observed between pseudoprogression and alterations in the top peripheral T cell clonotypes detected by TCRB sequencing. Immune responses induced by the vaccine were seen in 93.3% of patients across multiple MHC alleles.

What the time point label conveys for this sample: week 5, during vaccination. Each vaccine dose, consisting of 300 ug of a 20-mer mutant IDH1 peptide in Montanide, was administered subcutaneously with topical imiquimod. Donors had newly diagnosed WHO grade 3 or 4 IDH1-mutant astrocytomas with loss of nuclear ATRX. The samples were drawn from NOA16, a multicentre, single-arm, open-label phase I trial in Germany that tested a mutant IDH1 peptide vaccine in humans for the first time. The DNeasy Blood and Tissue Kit was used to extract genomic DNA from EDTA blood for TCRB sequencing. Sequencing was performed on PBMCs, taken from a glioma patient whose treatment included an IDH1 peptide vaccine. The receptor chain draws on TRBV6-1 and TRBJ1-3; confidence is insufficient to name the D gene. The clonotype was recovered from a man aged 45-60 years with glioma. The DNA reads as follows: TGTGCCAGCAGTGAATTTGTCGGTGTTGGAAACACCATATATTTT. It specifies CASSEFVGVGNTIYF.